This T cell receptor (beta chain) was sequenced for a study of monozygotic twins with inflammatory bowel disease. The CDR3 covers 15 residues. Per germline, CDR1 ENHRY and CDR2 SYGVKD. TCRdb re-called the 5' RACE reads; every CDR3 protein appears as one record, without DNA. This sample's table reports approximately 110,000 distinct CDR3 sequences. Source material: blood. This rearrangement joins TRBV10-3 to TRBJ2-1. This sequence originates from a human donor with ulcerative colitis or Crohn's disease, or a healthy co-twin of an affected twin (not recorded which). CDR3 sequence: CAISGSIGSYNEQFF.